This section outlines one TCR beta chain sequence together with its context. The data were obtained in a study of T cells in localized non-small cell lung cancer. Germline V gene sequence: CDR1 SGHRS, CDR2 YFSETQ. V was trimmed by 0 bases and J by 6 bases, leaving 9 bases between them. CDR3 size: 13 residues. Sequenced by immunoSEQ multiplex PCR; TCRdb stores in-frame clones only, minus some. The sample yields 31,000 or so clones, about 89% seen once. The rearrangement uses TRBV5-1 and TRBJ1-2; no clear D. This receptor was taken from a female donor of 60 years or more with stage I lung adenocarcinoma. The sequences come from peripheral blood, collected before any cancer treatment. Here the CDR3 reads CASSLDQTDGYTF. In DNA, the CDR3 is TGCGCCAGCAGCTTGGACCAGACGGATGGCTACACCTTC.